One T cell receptor (beta chain) is described in this entry. Its antigen is currently unknown. Deletions cut 6 bases from V and 5 bases from J, with 9 bases between. Germline CDR1 LNHDA, CDR2 SQIVND (reference sequence). This CDR3 is 12 amino acids long. These data belong to a study of cytomegalovirus exposure and HLA in healthy donors. Study conclusions and caveats: DRB1 showed the most TCR associations and HLA-C the fewest in a later analysis, as rates varied by HLA locus. Later analysis reportedly placed an Asian-associated ancestry cluster below the approximately 650-donor mean in N-insertions. Excluded were some V segments that proved indistinguishable, including TRBV6-2 and TRBV6-3. Generally TCR sequences proved uncommon, though certain public TCRs appeared in numerous donors.

Vbeta (60) and Jbeta (13) primers were used in the PCR. TCRdb's copy holds only in-frame clones and misses some; the assay was immunoSEQ multiplex PCR. The sample carries approximately 160,000 clones, 84% recorded once. Input material: PBMCs. The rearrangement uses TRBV19 and TRBJ2-3, with D possibly TRBD2 on 5 matching bases. The receptor was isolated from a man aged 18 to 30 in good health and CMV-seronegative. CDR3: CASSGIRDTQYF. The CDR3 DNA is TGTGCCAGTAGCGGGATTAGAGATACGCAGTATTTT.